Each of the 27 T cell receptor beta chains below was sequenced from the same sample in a study of blood T cell repertoires in COVID-19. Repertoires were generated with immunoSEQ multiplex PCR, while TCRdb's copy carries only in-frame clones and drops some. The sample lists about 200,000 clones, 80% to 90% occurring once. Sequencing was carried out using peripheral blood. The receptors stem from a man between 60 and 75 years old with acute or convalescent COVID-19.

The chain couples TRBV15 to TRBJ1-1; TRBD1 is a possible D gene (5 bases). The CDR3 totals 12 residues. Germline CDR1 reads LNHNV; CDR2 reads YYDKDF (reference sequence). Trimming removed 4 bases at V and 6 bases at J, with 9 bases between. Here the CDR3 reads CATSTGFAEAFF. For the CDR3, the DNA is TGTGCCACCAGCACAGGGTTCGCTGAAGCTTTCTTT.

J is TRBJ2-5 and V is TRBV12-3 or TRBV12-4; TRBD2 is a possible D gene (5 bases). Trimming removed 6 bases at V and 2 bases at J, with 10 bases between. The CDR3 runs 13 residues. The CDR3 coding sequence is TGTGCCAGCAGGTCGCGAGGGCAAGAGACCCAGTACTTC. It is translated as CASRSRGQETQYF.

A word on this clone: The identical CDR3 is also encoded by other nucleotide sequences in the sample. The chain has TRBV5-5 and TRBJ2-5, with D perhaps TRBD2 (7 bases). Germline V gene data show CDR1 as SGHKS and CDR2 as YYEKEE (reference sequence). V was cut by 5 bases and J by 2 bases, with 19 bases left in between. The CDR3 runs to 16 residues. The CDR3 DNA sequence: TGTGCCAGCAGTATGGGGGGGGGCGCTGGGCAAGAGACCCAGTACTTC. Protein: CASSMGGGAGQETQYF.

The chain couples TRBV27 to TRBJ2-7, with TRBD1 identical over 7 bases. The CDR3 sequence is 15 residues long. V shed 3 bases and J 6 bases; nucleotides not matched to a gene: 11. Germline-derived CDR1 and CDR2 are MNHEY and SMNVEV (reference sequence). CDR3 sequence (DNA): TGTGCCAGCAGTTTCAAAAACGACAGGGCCCTCGAGCAGTACTTC. Its translation: CASSFKNDRALEQYF.

The rearrangement uses TRBV19 and TRBJ2-7; TRBD2 aligns across 10 bases. Per the germline V gene, CDR1 is LNHDA and CDR2 is SQIVND (reference sequence). J gave up 5 bases and V 4 bases, and 5 bases lay outside the gene matches. The CDR3 consists of 14 residues. The DNA of the CDR3 is TGTGCCAGTAGTAACCCAGCGGGAGGGGACGAGCAGTACTTC. Its protein product is CASSNPAGGDEQYF.

The chain uses TRBV4-1 and TRBJ2-5, with a possible D match to TRBD1 (6 bases). Trimming took 0 bases from V and 3 from J, leaving 14 bases between them. The length of the CDR3 is 16 residues. Looked up from germline, CDR1 is MGHRA and CDR2 is YSYEKL. The CDR3 here is CASSQDGTGREETQYF. In DNA form, the CDR3 reads TGCGCCAGCAGCCAAGATGGCACAGGGCGGGAAGAGACCCAGTACTTC.

The rearrangement uses TRBV6-1 and TRBJ2-1; 10 nucleotides line up with TRBD2. This CDR3 comprises 17 residues. Trimming took 4 bases from V and 1 from J; bases not matched to a gene: 7. The germline CDR1 and CDR2 sequences are MNHNS and SASEGT. CDR3: CASSAPDSGRSYNEQFF. The DNA for the CDR3 is TGTGCCAGCAGTGCACCGGATAGCGGGAGGTCCTACAATGAGCAGTTCTTC.

The chain has TRBV27 and TRBJ1-2; TRBD1 matches 8 bases. In germline, CDR1 is MNHEY, CDR2 SMNVEV (reference sequence). The junction had 7 bases not matched to a gene; V was cut back by 6 bases and J by 4 bases. The CDR3 runs to 14 residues. CDR3 amino acids: CASSRQGTLYGYTF. The CDR3 DNA sequence: TGTGCCAGCAGCAGACAGGGGACCCTCTATGGCTACACCTTC.

This clone was detected only once. This chain links TRBV5-6 with TRBJ2-6; 10 bases match TRBD1. CDR1 is SGHDT, CDR2 YYEEEE, per germline. The CDR3 is made up of 17 amino acids. The junction had 8 bases not matched to a gene; V was cut back by 4 bases and J by 4 bases. CDR3 nucleotide sequence: TGTGCCAGCAGCCTGACAGGGGGCGCGTCGGGGGCCAACGTCCTGACTTTC. Protein product: CASSLTGGASGANVLTF.

This clone was seen only once. The V and J genes are TRBV5-1 and TRBJ2-1; the match to TRBD1 covers 10 bases. Per germline, CDR1 SGHRS and CDR2 YFSETQ. V shed 7 bases and J 8 bases; nucleotides not matched to a gene: 12. This CDR3 has 15 amino acids. The DNA for the CDR3 is TGCGCCAGCCTTACGGGGACAGGGGACGCGGATGAGCAGTTCTTC. It is translated as CASLTGTGDADEQFF.

This clone occurred once. The chain combines TRBV19 with TRBJ2-1, with D possibly matching TRBD2 (5 bases). Trimming took 3 bases from V and 5 from J, leaving 11 bases between them. The CDR3 length is 14 residues. CDR1 LNHDA and CDR2 SQIVND come from the germline V gene (reference sequence). CDR3 DNA sequence: TGTGCCAGTAGTATGTTAGGACTGGACAATGAGCAGTTCTTC. Translating it yields CASSMLGLDNEQFF.

This clone turned up a few times. The CDR3 coding sequence is TGTGCCAGCAGTTTACGGGGACAGGGGGCGGGTGGCACTGAAGCTTTCTTT. Translation gives CASSLRGQGAGGTEAFF. This rearrangement joins TRBV27 to TRBJ1-1; 12 bases are a match to TRBD1. J lost 4 bases, V lost 2 bases, and 8 bases had no gene match. Germline V lookup: CDR1 MNHEY, CDR2 SMNVEV (reference sequence). The CDR3 totals 17 residues.

V and J are TRBV5-1 and TRBJ1-4; D is ambiguous. The germline V gene has CDR1 SGHRS and CDR2 YFSETQ. V lost 4 bases and J lost 7, with 14 bases in between. The CDR3 runs to 14 residues. CDR3 in amino acids: CASSPGMEGEKLFF. The CDR3, as DNA: TGCGCCAGCAGCCCCGGGATGGAAGGTGAAAAACTGTTTTTT. The complete variable domain, with remaining parts taken from reference TRBV5-1 and TRBJ1-4, reads KAGVTQTPRYLIKTRGQQVTLSCSPISGHRSVSWYQQTPGQGLQFLFEYFSETQRNKGNFPGRFSGRQFSNSRSEMNVSTLELGDSALYLCASSPGMEGEKLFFGSGTQLSVL.

A few counts support this clone. The chain couples TRBV27 to TRBJ2-7, with 7 bases matching TRBD2. The germline V gene has CDR1 MNHEY and CDR2 SMNVEV (reference sequence). With 0 bases clipped from V and 6 bases from J, the junction kept 2 bases outside the gene matches. The CDR3 is made up of 13 amino acids. CDR3 amino acids: CASSLSAGVEQYF. The CDR3, as DNA: TGTGCCAGCAGTTTATCGGCGGGGGTCGAGCAGTACTTC.

This chain connects TRBV27 to TRBJ1-6; possible D gene TRBD1, 6 bases. V was pared by 3 bases and J by 8 bases, with 20 bases between. The CDR3 runs 17 residues. CDR1 is MNHEY and CDR2 is SMNVEV in the germline V gene (reference sequence). The CDR3 DNA reads TGTGCCAGCAGTTTTCGTGGGCCGGCCAGGGGCTATTCACCCCTCCACTTT. Encoded protein: CASSFRGPARGYSPLHF.

The chain has TRBV18 and TRBJ2-7, with a possible D match to TRBD1 (6 bases). Trimming took off 3 bases at V and 1 base at J, with 13 bases between the two ends. This CDR3 comprises 15 residues. CDR1 and CDR2 from the germline V gene are KGHSH and LQKENI. The CDR3 protein is CASSPAHRESYEQYF. In DNA form, the CDR3 reads TGTGCCAGCTCACCTGCGCACAGGGAGTCCTACGAGCAGTACTTC.

This clone turned up a few times. The V gene is TRBV10-3, the J gene TRBJ1-2; possibly TRBD1 for D (6 bases). Germline V gives CDR1 ENHRY, CDR2 SYGVKD. Trimming took 4 bases from V and 3 from J, leaving 9 bases between them. There are 13 residues in the CDR3. The CDR3 protein is CAISGPGDYGYTF. The CDR3 bases are TGTGCCATCAGTGGGCCAGGGGACTATGGCTACACCTTC.

The CDR3 DNA sequence: TGTGCCAGCAGTTTAGCCGGTGGCAACGTCCTGACTTTC. It translates to CASSLAGGNVLTF. The chain joins TRBV6-2 or TRBV6-3 to TRBJ2-6; D is unclear. V shed 4 bases and J shed 9 bases, with 10 bases lying between them. Germline CDR1 MNHEY, CDR2 SVGEGT. The CDR3 runs 13 residues.

The chain links TRBV27 to TRBJ2-4; 8 bases agree with TRBD1. Germline CDR1 MNHEY, CDR2 SMNVEV (reference sequence). V shed 9 bases, J shed 0 bases, and the junction held 4 bases outside the gene matches. There are 14 residues in the CDR3. The CDR3 protein is CASKTGEAKNIQYF. As DNA, the CDR3 is TGTGCCAGTAAGACAGGGGAAGCCAAAAACATTCAGTACTTC.

The rearrangement links TRBV7-2 to TRBJ2-1, with 11 nucleotides matching TRBD2. Germline values: CDR1 SGHTA, CDR2 FQGNSA. The CDR3 is 15 amino acids. The J segment lost 8 bases and the V segment lost 4 bases, leaving 7 bases of the junction unmatched. The CDR3 sequence: CASSYRLAGSDEQFF. CDR3 DNA sequence: TGTGCCAGCAGCTACCGACTAGCGGGATCTGATGAGCAGTTCTTC. The entire variable domain, with the rest obtained from reference TRBV7-2 and TRBJ2-1, is as follows: GAGVSQSPSNKVTEKGKDVELRCDPISGHTALYWYRQSLGQGLEFLIYFQGNSAPDKSGLPSDRFSAERTGGSVSTLTIQRTQQEDSAVYLCASSYRLAGSDEQFFGPGTRLTVL.

The V and J genes are TRBV6-5 and TRBJ2-7; D might be TRBD1 (5 bases). With 0 bases removed from V and 1 base from J, the gap between germline ends came to 10 bases. Germline-derived CDR1 and CDR2 are MNHEY and SVGAGI. This CDR3 has 15 amino acids. The CDR3: CASSYSPQVSYEQYF. The CDR3 DNA reads TGTGCCAGCAGTTACTCTCCACAGGTGTCCTACGAGCAGTACTTC.

This sequence joins TRBV27 and TRBJ2-5; 8 positions agree with TRBD2. Germline V gene sequence: CDR1 MNHEY, CDR2 SMNVEV (reference sequence). The length of the CDR3 is 15 residues. V shed 2 bases and J 5 bases; nucleotides not matched to a gene: 7. DNA for the CDR3: TGTGCCAGCAGTTTAATAGCGGGGAGCAGGGAGACCCAGTACTTC. The encoded protein is CASSLIAGSRETQYF.

Notes on this clone: Its ends do not fully match the called genes, so a read error is possible. This chain connects TRBV14 to TRBJ2-7, with D possibly matching TRBD2 (6 bases). Germline loops: CDR1 SGHDN, CDR2 FVKESK. This CDR3 comprises 13 residues. The CDR3: CASSQDRGGEICF. The CDR3 nucleotides read TGTGCCAGCAGCCAAGATAGGGGAGGAGAAATTTGCTTC.

The sample holds one count of this clone. The CDR3 loop is CASSVLTGPNYGYTF. In DNA form, the CDR3 reads TGTGCCAGCAGCGTGCTGACAGGGCCCAACTATGGCTACACCTTC. The J gene is TRBJ1-2, the V gene TRBV9, with TRBD1 matching over 7 bases. Germline assignment: CDR1 SGDLS and CDR2 YYNGEE. The length of the CDR3 is 15 residues. Germline trimming cut 2 bases from V and 2 bases from J; bases unmatched to any gene: 6.

The chain uses TRBV5-4 and TRBJ2-3, with 9 bases fitting TRBD2. The length of the CDR3 is 16 residues. Unmatched junction bases numbered 6, after V lost 2 bases and J lost 2 bases. Germline values: CDR1 SGHNT, CDR2 YYREEE (reference sequence). The CDR3 DNA follows: TGTGCCAGCAGCTTCGGGATAGCGGGAGTCACAGATACGCAGTATTTT. This gives the protein CASSFGIAGVTDTQYF.

The chain carries TRBV7-2 and TRBJ2-7; no definite D call. Germline V gene lookup returns CDR1 SGHTA and CDR2 FQGNSA. There are 13 residues in the CDR3. V was shortened by 5 bases and J by 3 bases, with 11 bases between the two germline ends. CDR3 in DNA: TGTGCCAGCAGCCCTAATCCGAACTACGAGCAGTACTTC. Its protein is CASSPNPNYEQYF.

J is TRBJ2-5 and V is TRBV4-1; D unresolved. The CDR3 consists of 13 residues. V lost 3 bases, J lost 2 bases, and 7 bases lay in between. CDR1 and CDR2 from the germline V gene are MGHRA and YSYEKL. CDR3 residues: CASSQENQETQYF. In nucleotides, the CDR3 is TGCGCCAGCAGCCAGGAGAATCAAGAGACCCAGTACTTC.